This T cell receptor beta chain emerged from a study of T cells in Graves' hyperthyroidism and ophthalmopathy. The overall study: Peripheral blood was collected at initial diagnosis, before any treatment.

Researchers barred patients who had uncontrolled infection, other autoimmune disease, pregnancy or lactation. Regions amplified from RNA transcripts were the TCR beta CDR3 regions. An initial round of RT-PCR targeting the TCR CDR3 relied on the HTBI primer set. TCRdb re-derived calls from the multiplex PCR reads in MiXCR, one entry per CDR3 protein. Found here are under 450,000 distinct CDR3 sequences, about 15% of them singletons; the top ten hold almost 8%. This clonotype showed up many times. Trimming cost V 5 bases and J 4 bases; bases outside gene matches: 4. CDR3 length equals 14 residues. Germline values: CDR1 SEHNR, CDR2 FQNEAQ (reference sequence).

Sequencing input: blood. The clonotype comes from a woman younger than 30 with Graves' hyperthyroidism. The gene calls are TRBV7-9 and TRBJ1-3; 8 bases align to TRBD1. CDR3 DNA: TGTGCCAGCAGCCGACAGGGGTACGGAAACACCATATATTTT. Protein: CASSRQGYGNTIYF. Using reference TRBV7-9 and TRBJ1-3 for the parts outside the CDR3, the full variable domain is DTGVSQNPRHKITKRGQNVTFRCDPISEHNRLYWYRQTLGQGPEFLTYFQNEAQLEKSRLLSDRFSAERPKGSFSTLEIQRTEQGDSAMYLCASSRQGYGNTIYFGEGSWLTVV.